The source of this TCR beta chain is a study of blood T cell repertoires in COVID-19. Turning to the study itself: COVID-19 samples collected from the United States, Italy and Spain covered acute and convalescent phases.

The CDR3 spans 16 residues. Losses at the gene ends were 5 bases for V and 4 bases for J; bases not matched to a gene: 10. Germline V CDR1 and CDR2: SEHNR, FQNEAQ (reference sequence). Produced via immunoSEQ multiplex PCR; TCRdb's table is partial and in-frame only. Of about 200,000 clones in the sample, about 82% are singletons; the top ten hold approximately 0.9%. Sequencing was done on a sample of peripheral blood. This chain uses TRBV7-9 with TRBJ1-1; 10 bases are shared with TRBD1. The TCR comes from a man aged 55 to 70 with COVID-19, enrolled during active disease. CDR3 sequence reads: CASSLTWTGGTTEAFF. The DNA of the CDR3 is TGTGCCAGCAGCCTAACCTGGACAGGGGGTACCACTGAAGCTTTCTTT.